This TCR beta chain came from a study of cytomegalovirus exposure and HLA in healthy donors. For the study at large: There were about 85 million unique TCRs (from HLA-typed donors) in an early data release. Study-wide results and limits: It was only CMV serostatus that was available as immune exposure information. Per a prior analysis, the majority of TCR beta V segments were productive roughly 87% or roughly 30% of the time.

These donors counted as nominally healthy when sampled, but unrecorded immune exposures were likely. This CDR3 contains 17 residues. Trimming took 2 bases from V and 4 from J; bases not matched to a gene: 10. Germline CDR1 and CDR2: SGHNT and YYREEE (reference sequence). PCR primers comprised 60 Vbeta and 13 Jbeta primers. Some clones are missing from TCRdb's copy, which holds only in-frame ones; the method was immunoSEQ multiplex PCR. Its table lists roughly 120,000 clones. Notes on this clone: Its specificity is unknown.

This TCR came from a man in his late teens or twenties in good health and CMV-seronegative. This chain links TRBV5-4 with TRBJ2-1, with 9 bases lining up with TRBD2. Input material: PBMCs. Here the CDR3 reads CASSLSYGGGGYNEQFF. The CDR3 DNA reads TGTGCCAGCAGCTTAAGCTACGGCGGGGGGGGTTACAATGAGCAGTTCTTC.